These 16 T cell receptor beta chains were sequenced from one sample in a study of T cell repertoires in cytomegalovirus infection. Each CDR3 protein gets one entry after TCRdb re-called the reads with MiXCR. This sample has roughly 180,000 distinct CDR3 sequences, with 17% found just once. Sequencing was carried out using CD8+ T cells from PBMCs. The source is a human donor in good health (CMV status not recorded). Some clones in this sample may be carry-over from other donors' samples.

This sequence joins TRBV7-9 and TRBJ2-7; TRBD2 matches 7 bases. The CDR3 is 14 amino acids. CDR1 is SEHNR and CDR2 is FQNEAQ in the germline V gene (reference sequence). V dropped 5 bases and J dropped 6; count of bases not matched to a gene: 10. The CDR3 nucleotides read TGTGCCAGCAGCCTCTCGGGGGGTGACGTCGAGCAGTACTTC. Its translation is CASSLSGGDVEQYF.

The V call is TRBV12-3 or TRBV12-4, the J call TRBJ1-2; 7 bases agree with TRBD1. The CDR3 spans 13 residues. The trim removed 3 bases at V and 6 bases at J, leaving 4 bases unmatched. The CDR3, as DNA: TGTGCCAGCAGTTTGACAGGGAAGGATGGCTACACCTTC. It encodes CASSLTGKDGYTF.

The chain has TRBV9 and TRBJ2-1; D gene unclear. From germline, CDR1 is SGDLS and CDR2 YYNGEE. The CDR3 runs to 14 residues. V lost 4 bases, J lost 6 bases, and 14 bases lay in between. The CDR3 DNA reads TGTGCCAGCAGCTCCGGGTCCCGGAGCAATGAGCAGTTCTTC. Residues: CASSSGSRSNEQFF.

The V gene is TRBV12-3 or TRBV12-4, the J gene TRBJ2-2, with a possible D match to TRBD1 (6 bases). The CDR3 consists of 14 residues. Trimming took off 8 bases at V and 0 bases at J, with 10 bases between the two ends. CDR3 amino acids: CASGQHANTGELFF. CDR3 bases: TGTGCCAGCGGACAGCACGCGAACACCGGGGAGCTGTTTTTT.

The chain recombines TRBV30 with TRBJ2-3; no reliable D call. Germline loops: CDR1 GTSNPN, CDR2 SVGIG (reference sequence). The CDR3 has 15 residues. The V end was cut by 0 bases, the J end by 2 bases, with 12 bases between. As DNA, the CDR3 is TGTGCCTGGAGTGTACCAGTCTTCAACACAGATACGCAGTATTTT. Translated, it gives CAWSVPVFNTDTQYF.

This clonotype appeared many times. The rearrangement uses TRBV7-2 and TRBJ2-5; 10 bases match TRBD2. V trimming: 3 bases; J trimming: 4 bases; junction bases outside the gene matches: 5. The CDR3 length is 15 residues. From germline, CDR1 is SGHTA and CDR2 FQGNSA. The CDR3 region is CASSLGLAPGETQYF. In DNA form, the CDR3 reads TGTGCCAGCAGCTTGGGACTAGCGCCCGGAGAGACCCAGTACTTC.

This chain connects TRBV7-2 to TRBJ1-1; TRBD1 aligns across 9 bases. The CDR3 length is 12 residues. Germline CDR1 reads SGHTA; CDR2 reads FQGNSA. V dropped 6 bases and J dropped 8; count of bases not matched to a gene: 4. The CDR3 spells CASRPDRGEAFF. CDR3 sequence (DNA): TGTGCCAGCAGGCCCGACAGGGGGGAAGCTTTCTTT.

This clonotype has at least ten counts. The J gene is TRBJ2-2, the V gene TRBV7-9; 8 bases are shared with TRBD2. V lost 4 bases to trimming and J lost 4 bases; unmatched junction nucleotides: 11. CDR3 length: 17 amino acids. Germline CDR1 reads SEHNR; CDR2 reads FQNEAQ (reference sequence). The CDR3 region is CASSSRLAGEATGELFF. The CDR3 DNA reads TGTGCCAGCAGCTCCCGTCTAGCGGGCGAGGCCACCGGGGAGCTGTTTTTT.

The chain carries TRBV5-6 and TRBJ1-6; D might be TRBD1 (5 bases). V lost 0 bases to trimming and J lost 7 bases, with 11 bases between them. This CDR3 is 15 amino acids long. The germline CDR1 and CDR2 sequences are SGHDT and YYEEEE. The chain's CDR3 is CASSLEGTENSPLHF. The DNA for the CDR3 is TGTGCCAGCAGCTTGGAAGGGACGGAAAATTCACCCCTCCACTTT.

The V call is TRBV5-6, the J call TRBJ2-7; D not certain. Germline CDR1 reads SGHDT; CDR2 reads YYEEEE. V was trimmed by 4 bases and J by 3 bases, leaving 8 bases between them. This CDR3 contains 12 residues. The DNA for the CDR3 is TGTGCCAGCAGCCAATCAAACTACGAGCAGTACTTC. This gives the protein CASSQSNYEQYF. The whole variable domain, remainder taken from reference TRBV5-6 and TRBJ2-7, is DAGVTQSPTHLIKTRGQQVTLRCSPKSGHDTVSWYQQALGQGPQFIFQYYEEEERQRGNFPDRFSGHQFPNYSSELNVNALLLGDSALYLCASSQSNYEQYFGPGTRLTVT.

This clonotype was detected a few times. V is TRBV6-2 or TRBV6-3 and J is TRBJ2-7; 10 positions match TRBD1. There are 14 residues in the CDR3. V was pared by 3 bases and J by 5 bases, with 4 bases of the junction left unmatched. The germline CDR1 and CDR2 sequences are MNHEY and SVGEGT. CDR3 amino acids: CASSYTGTGDEQYF. CDR3 bases: TGTGCCAGCAGTTATACCGGGACAGGGGACGAGCAGTACTTC.

V is TRBV7-3 and J is TRBJ2-3; no clear D. Germline-derived CDR1 and CDR2 are SGHTA and FQGTGA. The CDR3 extends over 19 amino acids. With 4 bases removed from V and 4 bases from J, the gap between germline ends came to 27 bases. In nucleotides, the CDR3 is TGTGCCAGCAGCTCCGGAATCCGGTCTATGTCGGAAGAAGCAGATACGCAGTATTTT. Amino acids: CASSSGIRSMSEEADTQYF.

The chain carries TRBV7-6 and TRBJ2-1; D gene unclear. The CDR3 loop spans 15 amino acids. Trimming took off 5 bases at V and 10 bases at J, with 21 bases between the two ends. CDR1 and CDR2 (germline): SGHVS, FNYEAQ. DNA for the CDR3: TGTGCCAGCAGCGCACCTTGGGTCACAATCGCAGAGCAGTTCTTC. Residues: CASSAPWVTIAEQFF.

The rearrangement uses TRBV6-2 or TRBV6-3 and TRBJ2-7; the D call may be TRBD1 or TRBD2 (5 bases each). The germline gives CDR1 MNHEY, CDR2 SVGEGT. The V gene lost 8 bases and the J gene lost 6 bases, with 17 bases spanning the gap. There are 13 residues in the CDR3. Written as DNA, the CDR3 is TGTGCCAGCCACGGGGTCCAAGACAGCGAGCAGTACTTC. It codes for CASHGVQDSEQYF.

A single count supports this clonotype. The gene calls are TRBV29-1 and TRBJ2-7; D is possibly TRBD1 or TRBD2 (5 bases each). Germline assignment: CDR1 SQVTM and CDR2 ANQGSEA. The CDR3 runs to 13 residues. The ends were cut back, 4 bases at V and 4 bases at J, with 14 bases in the middle. The CDR3 sequence: CSVAPGTEYEQYF. Written as DNA, the CDR3 is TGCAGCGTTGCCCCCGGGACGGAGTACGAGCAGTACTTC.

The chain couples TRBV7-6 to TRBJ2-2; 9 nucleotides align to TRBD1. The length of the CDR3 is 17 residues. V lost 6 bases to trimming and J lost 1 base; unmatched junction nucleotides: 9. Germline V CDR1 and CDR2: SGHVS, FNYEAQ. DNA of the CDR3: TGTGCCAGCAGTCCCCCCCCGGGACAGGGGAACACCGGGGAGCTGTTTTTT. Its protein product is CASSPPPGQGNTGELFF.